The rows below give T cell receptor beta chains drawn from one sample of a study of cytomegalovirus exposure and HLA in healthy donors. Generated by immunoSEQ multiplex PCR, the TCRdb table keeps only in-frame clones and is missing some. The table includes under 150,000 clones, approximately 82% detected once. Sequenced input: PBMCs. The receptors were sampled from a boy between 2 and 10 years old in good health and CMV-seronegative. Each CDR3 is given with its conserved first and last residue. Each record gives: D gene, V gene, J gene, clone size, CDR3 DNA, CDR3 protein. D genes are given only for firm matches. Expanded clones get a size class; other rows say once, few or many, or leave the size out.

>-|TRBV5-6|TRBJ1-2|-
TGTGCCAGCAGCTTCGGGGACTTAAACTATGGCTACACCTTC
CASSFGDLNYGYTF
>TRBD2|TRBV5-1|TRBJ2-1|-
TGCGCCAGTAATCCCGCGCTTAGCGGGAGCCATGAGCAGTTCTTC
CASNPALSGSHEQFF
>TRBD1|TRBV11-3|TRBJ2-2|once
TGTGCCAGCAGTTCTAGGACAGGGGCGAAAGCCGGGGAGCTGTTTTTT
CASSSRTGAKAGELFF
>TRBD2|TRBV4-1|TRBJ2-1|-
TGCGCCAGCAGCCAGGTAGCGGGAAGTACAATCTATGAGCAGTTCTTC
CASSQVAGSTIYEQFF
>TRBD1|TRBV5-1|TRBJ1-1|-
TGCGCCAGCAGCGCTCAGGGGGCTAGGACTGAAGCTTTCTTT
CASSAQGARTEAFF
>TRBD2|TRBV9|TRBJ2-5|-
TGTGCCAGCAGCGTAGGGGGGACTAGCGGGAGTGAGACCCAGTACTTC
CASSVGGTSGSETQYF
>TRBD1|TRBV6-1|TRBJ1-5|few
TGTGCCAGCATGGGACAGATCAATCAGCCCCAGCATTTT
CASMGQINQPQHF
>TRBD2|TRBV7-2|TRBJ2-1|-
TGTGCCAGCAGCCCTACGGGGCTAGCGGGGGGCGAATTCTTC
CASSPTGLAGGEFF
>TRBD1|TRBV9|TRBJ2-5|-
TGTGCCAGCAGCGTAAGTGCAGGGGGCCGGGAGACCCAGTACTTC
CASSVSAGGRETQYF
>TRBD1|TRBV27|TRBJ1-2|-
TGTGCCAGCAGTTTAACCGGGACAGGGTTTTATGGCTACACCTTC
CASSLTGTGFYGYTF
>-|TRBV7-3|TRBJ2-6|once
TGTGCCAGCAGCTTAGGGCCCAGTGGGGCCAACGTCCTGACTTTC
CASSLGPSGANVLTF
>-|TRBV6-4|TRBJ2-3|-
TGTGCCAGCAGTGCTTCCGTAGCAGACACAGATACGCAGTATTTT
CASSASVADTDTQYF
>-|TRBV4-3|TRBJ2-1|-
TGCGCCAGCAGCCAGGCTCAAGCGGGCCATTCCTACAATGAGCAGTTCTTC
CASSQAQAGHSYNEQFF
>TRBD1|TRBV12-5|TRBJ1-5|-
TGTGCTAGTGGCGCGACAGGGGGCGTAGGCAATCAGCCCCAGCATTTT
CASGATGGVGNQPQHF
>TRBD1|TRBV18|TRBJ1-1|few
TGTGCCAGCTCACCAACGACAGGGGACACTGAAGCTTTCTTT
CASSPTTGDTEAFF
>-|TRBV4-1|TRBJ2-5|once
TGCGCCAGCAGCCTAGGGGGAGGCAGGGGGTTAGAGACCCAGTACTTC
CASSLGGGRGLETQYF
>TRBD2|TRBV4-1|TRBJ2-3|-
TGCGCCAGCAGCCAAGCCGGACTAGCGGGAAGAGATACGCAGTATTTT
CASSQAGLAGRDTQYF
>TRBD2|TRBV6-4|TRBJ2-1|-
TGTGCCAGCAGTGAGGGAGCGGGGAACTACAATGAGCAGTTCTTC
CASSEGAGNYNEQFF
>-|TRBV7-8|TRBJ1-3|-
TGTGCCAGCAGCTTTTCGCAGGGTTCTGGAAACACCATATATTTT
CASSFSQGSGNTIYF